This record concerns one TCR beta chain sequence. Its antigen is undetermined. This specimen belongs to a study of Ad26.COV2.S vaccination and SARS-CoV-2 variants. Study in general: Within the COV1001 Ad26.COV2.S trial arm, the donor was enrolled. Ad26.COV2.S was injected intramuscularly once or twice, 56 days apart.

Study-level findings and limits: Breadth of non-spike TCRs did not differ between vaccinees and placebo recipients.

Germline loops: CDR1 MNHEY, CDR2 SMNVEV (reference sequence). The CDR3 runs 16 residues. V dropped 6 bases and J dropped 3 bases, with 15 bases sitting between them. This table comes from immunoSEQ multiplex PCR, and its TCRdb copy is limited to in-frame clones, with some not included. The sample contains over 400,000 clones, about 90% of which appear only once. Treatment denoted: some 19 received Ad26.COV2.S at low or high dose, single or two shots; 5 received placebo; per-sample allocation not given. Samples came from day 63 after the first vaccine or placebo injection. The sequence was collected from a person between 18 and 60 years old who received the Ad26.COV2.S COVID-19 vaccine or a placebo. Material: peripheral blood, obtained in a trial of Ad26.COV2.S vaccine versus placebo. The V gene is TRBV27, the J gene TRBJ2-6, with D maybe TRBD2 (5 bases). Here the CDR3 reads CASSLGIAHGANVLTF. The CDR3 region has the DNA TGTGCCAGCAGCCTCGGAATAGCGCATGGGGCCAACGTCCTGACTTTC.